Following are 10 T cell receptor beta chains from one sample sequenced in a study of shared clonotypes between healthy human individuals. Terminally differentiated effector memory CD45RA+ cells were left out of the naive CD8 fraction, which was CD45RO-negative and positively selected for CCR7. Some clones are missing from TCRdb's copy, which holds only in-frame ones; the method was immunoSEQ multiplex PCR. This table holds around 1.9 million clones, 93% found once. The sample was naive CD8+ T cells from PBMCs. Receptors were obtained from a man aged 18 to 35 in good health. Some clones in this sample may be carry-over from other donors' samples.

The J gene is TRBJ2-2, the V gene TRBV25-1; D possibly corresponds to TRBD2 (6 bases). The V gene lost 2 bases and the J gene lost 4 bases, with 17 bases spanning the gap. Germline loops: CDR1 MGHDK, CDR2 SYGVNS. The CDR3 contains 17 residues. Written as DNA, the CDR3 is TGTGCCAGCAGTGAAAACCCCCCGGGGCGGGGCACCGGGGAGCTGTTTTTT. Amino acid sequence: CASSENPPGRGTGELFF. The entire variable domain, with the rest obtained from reference TRBV25-1 and TRBJ2-2, is as follows: EADIYQTPRYLVIGTGKKITLECSQTMGHDKMYWYQQDPGMELHLIHYSYGVNSTEKGDLSSESTVSRIRTEHFPLTLESARPSHTSQYLCASSENPPGRGTGELFFGEGSRLTVL.

This rearrangement joins TRBV13 to TRBJ2-3, with 11 bases fitting TRBD2. Losses at the gene ends were 5 bases for V and 2 bases for J; bases not matched to a gene: 6. Per germline, CDR1 PRHDT and CDR2 FYEKMQ (reference sequence). The CDR3 spans 16 residues. This CDR3 reads CASSRLLAGVTDTQYF. The CDR3 DNA is TGTGCCAGCAGCAGATTACTAGCGGGAGTCACAGATACGCAGTATTTT.

V and J are TRBV27 and TRBJ2-7, with D tentatively TRBD1 (6 bases). Trimming pared 4 bases from V and 4 bases from J, leaving 20 bases between. Germline CDR1 reads MNHEY; CDR2 reads SMNVEV (reference sequence). CDR3 size: 16 residues. Here the CDR3 reads CASSSSGGVLMYEQYF. The CDR3 DNA is TGTGCCAGCAGTTCAAGTGGGGGCGTCTTAATGTACGAGCAGTACTTC.

The chain couples TRBV9 to TRBJ2-1, with TRBD2 matching 13 bases. The CDR3 has 17 residues. Germline V lookup: CDR1 SGDLS, CDR2 YYNGEE. The V gene end was trimmed by 3 bases and the J gene end by 4 bases; junction bases not matched to a gene: 7. This CDR3 reads CASSDRGTSGVYNEQFF. The CDR3 region has the DNA TGTGCCAGCAGCGACCGAGGGACTAGCGGGGTATACAATGAGCAGTTCTTC.

The chain employs TRBV5-6 and TRBJ1-1; D is unclear. Germline lookup yields CDR1 SGHDT and CDR2 YYEEEE. V shed 0 bases and J shed 0 bases, with 9 bases lying between them. The CDR3 extends over 15 amino acids. CDR3 in DNA: TGTGCCAGCAGCTTGGGGGTCTGGGTGAACACTGAAGCTTTCTTT. This gives the protein CASSLGVWVNTEAFF.

The sample holds one count of this clone. Within the sample, other DNA sequences also encode this same CDR3. V gene TRBV27 combines with J gene TRBJ1-1, with D hard to call. Trimming pared 3 bases from V and 0 bases from J, leaving 5 bases between. CDR1 is MNHEY, CDR2 SMNVEV, per germline (reference sequence). The CDR3 contains 13 residues. CDR3: CASSLLMNTEAFF. The DNA of the CDR3 is TGTGCCAGCAGTTTGCTCATGAACACTGAAGCTTTCTTT.

The chain couples TRBV27 to TRBJ2-5; D not resolved. Trimming stripped 3 bases from V and 2 bases from J, with 19 bases between. The CDR3 has 17 amino acids. In germline, CDR1 is MNHEY, CDR2 SMNVEV (reference sequence). CDR3: CASSFLSPQKGQETQYF. The CDR3, as DNA: TGTGCCAGCAGTTTCTTATCGCCGCAGAAAGGGCAAGAGACCCAGTACTTC.

The CDR3 nucleotides read TGTGCCAGCAGCGTAGCTGACTTACGCTACGAGCAGTACTTC. Its translation: CASSVADLRYEQYF. This chain joins TRBV9 and TRBJ2-7; D not certain. This CDR3 spans 14 amino acids. Germline assignment: CDR1 SGDLS and CDR2 YYNGEE. The V end was cut by 0 bases, the J end by 3 bases, with 10 bases between.

The chain uses TRBV27 and TRBJ2-5, with D unclear. The length of the CDR3 is 15 residues. Germline loops: CDR1 MNHEY, CDR2 SMNVEV (reference sequence). V was cut by 6 bases and J by 3 bases, with 17 bases left in between. The CDR3 region is CASRSIELSKETQYF. The CDR3 nucleotides read TGTGCCAGCAGATCGATAGAGTTGTCAAAAGAGACCCAGTACTTC.

This rearrangement joins TRBV27 to TRBJ2-7; 12 nucleotides match TRBD2. Losses at the gene ends were 2 bases for V and 3 bases for J; bases not matched to a gene: 8. The germline CDR1 and CDR2 sequences are MNHEY and SMNVEV (reference sequence). The CDR3 has 17 residues. The CDR3 region has the DNA TGTGCCAGCAGTTTACTGGGTGTGACTAGCGGGAGCTACGAGCAGTACTTC. The encoded protein is CASSLLGVTSGSYEQYF.